Listed here are 28 T cell receptor beta chains from one sample, sequenced in a study of neurological immune-mediated disorders. Each CDR3 protein is one row after TCRdb ran MiXCR on the 5' RACE reads. There are some 60,000 distinct CDR3 sequences in the sample; around 3.4% occur only once, and more than 2.5% lies in the top ten. What was sequenced was PBMCs. The receptor source for this set is a woman younger than 45 with multiple sclerosis.

This clonotype came up a few times. The genes are TRBV5-1 and TRBJ2-7, with 7 positions matching TRBD1. With 5 bases clipped from V and 3 bases from J, the junction kept 5 bases outside the gene matches. The CDR3 length is 13 residues. CDR1 and CDR2 (germline): SGHRS, YFSETQ. The CDR3 DNA is TGCGCCAGCAGTCGGGACAGCCTCTACGAGCAGTACTTC. This encodes CASSRDSLYEQYF.

This clonotype was picked up many times. The genes are TRBV9 and TRBJ2-2; D is perhaps TRBD2 (5 bases). This CDR3 has 14 residues. The germline CDR1 and CDR2 sequences are SGDLS and YYNGEE. V gave up 0 bases and J gave up 4 bases, with 7 bases separating them. CDR3 in amino acids: CASSVGRVTGELFF. The DNA for the CDR3 is TGTGCCAGCAGCGTAGGGCGGGTCACCGGGGAGCTGTTTTTT. Full variable domain (outside the CDR3, taken from reference TRBV9 and TRBJ2-2): DSGVTQTPKHLITATGQRVTLRCSPRSGDLSVYWYQQSLDQGLQFLIQYYNGEERAKGNILERFSAQQFPDLHSELNLSSLELGDSALYFCASSVGRVTGELFFGEGSRLTVL.

The chain joins TRBV18 to TRBJ2-1, with 8 nucleotides matching TRBD2. The V gene end was trimmed by 3 bases and the J gene end by 9 bases; junction bases not matched to a gene: 7. The CDR3 has 14 residues. Per germline, CDR1 KGHSH and CDR2 LQKENI. The CDR3 coding sequence is TGTGCCAGCTCACCGGCAGCGGGGGTTTCTGAGCAGTTCTTC. Translated: CASSPAAGVSEQFF.

Many counts were recorded for this clonotype. The chain combines TRBV5-6 with TRBJ2-3; 11 bases align to TRBD2. The germline V gene encodes CDR1 SGHDT and CDR2 YYEEEE. Trimming took 2 bases from V and 7 from J; bases not matched to a gene: 3. This CDR3 has 14 amino acids. DNA of the CDR3: TGTGCCAGCAGCTTTAGCGGGAGGGCGAATACGCAGTATTTT. Residues: CASSFSGRANTQYF.

At least ten counts were recorded for this clonotype. The gene calls are TRBV27 and TRBJ2-2, with 7 bases matching TRBD1. V shed 6 bases, J shed 1 base, and the junction held 2 bases outside the gene matches. CDR3 size: 14 residues. Per germline, CDR1 MNHEY and CDR2 SMNVEV (reference sequence). The CDR3 protein is CASRGTVNTGELFF. The DNA for the CDR3 is TGTGCCAGCAGGGGGACAGTGAACACCGGGGAGCTGTTTTTT.

This clonotype was observed at least ten times. The chain combines TRBV15 with TRBJ1-5; TRBD1 aligns across 10 bases. This CDR3 has 15 amino acids. Germline-derived CDR1 and CDR2 are LNHNV and YYDKDF (reference sequence). After removal of 5 bases from V and 6 bases from J, the junction contained 7 bases not matched to a gene. CDR3 amino acids: CATSPGQGPVQPQHF. The CDR3 bases are TGTGCCACCAGCCCGGGACAGGGGCCCGTTCAGCCCCAGCATTTT. Looking up the rest from reference TRBV15 and TRBJ1-5 gives the full variable domain: DAMVIQNPRYQVTQFGKPVTLSCSQTLNHNVMYWYQQKSSQAPKLLFHYYDKDFNNEADTPDNFQSRRPNTSFCFLDIRSPGLGDTAMYLCATSPGQGPVQPQHFGDGTRLSIL.

This clonotype was counted ten times or more. The genes are TRBV12-3 or TRBV12-4 and TRBJ1-1; 7 bases are shared with TRBD1. With 5 bases clipped from V and 4 bases from J, the junction kept 10 bases outside the gene matches. The CDR3 covers 15 residues. The CDR3 spells CASSPGQPGVTEAFF. CDR3 DNA: TGTGCCAGCAGTCCGGGACAGCCCGGGGTCACTGAAGCTTTCTTT.

This clonotype appeared many times. This sequence joins TRBV28 and TRBJ2-7; 9 bases fit TRBD2. Trimming removed 2 bases from V and 0 bases from J; junction bases left unmatched: 5. There are 16 residues in the CDR3. Germline assignment: CDR1 MDHEN and CDR2 SYDVKM. The CDR3 DNA follows: TGTGCCAGCAGTTTAACTAGCGGGCATAGCTCCTACGAGCAGTACTTC. Translated, it gives CASSLTSGHSSYEQYF.

This clonotype came up many times. The V call is TRBV20-1, the J call TRBJ1-1; D is unresolved. This CDR3 has 13 amino acids. V lost 1 base to trimming and J lost 6 bases, with 12 bases between them. Germline assignment: CDR1 DFQATT and CDR2 SNEGSKA (reference sequence). Here the CDR3 reads CSARVGGRAEAFF. The DNA for the CDR3 is TGCAGTGCTAGAGTAGGCGGAAGGGCTGAAGCTTTCTTT.

The table lists this clonotype with many counts. The chain uses TRBV5-4 and TRBJ2-5; no clear D gene. Trimming stripped 1 base from V and 5 bases from J, with 6 bases between. Per the germline V gene, CDR1 is SGHNT and CDR2 is YYREEE (reference sequence). The CDR3 is 12 residues long. The CDR3 region has the DNA TGTGCCAGCAGCTTGCCAAAGGAGACCCAGTACTTC. The encoded protein is CASSLPKETQYF.

The table lists this clonotype with many counts. The V gene is TRBV5-1, the J gene TRBJ2-7, with TRBD1 as a possible D gene (6 bases). Trimming shortened V by 2 bases and J by 4 bases, and 7 bases separated the two germline ends. The V gene's germline CDR1 is SGHRS and CDR2 YFSETQ. The CDR3 length is 12 residues. The CDR3 loop is CASSLDRYEQYF. CDR3 coding DNA: TGCGCCAGCAGCTTAGACAGGTACGAGCAGTACTTC.

This clonotype was seen repeatedly, ten times or more. V and J are TRBV4-2 and TRBJ1-6, with TRBD1 matching over 9 bases. V gave up 0 bases and J gave up 5 bases; unmatched junction bases: 8. CDR3 length: 18 amino acids. Germline CDR1 reads LGHNA; CDR2 reads YNFKEQ. CDR3 bases: TGTGCCAGCAGCCAAGATCCTCGGGACAGGGCTAATAATTCACCCCTCCACTTT. It encodes CASSQDPRDRANNSPLHF.

This clonotype was seen ten or more times. J is TRBJ1-1 and V is TRBV5-6; the match to TRBD1 covers 7 bases. Germline CDR1 is SGHDT and CDR2 is YYEEEE. V lost 4 bases, J lost 4 bases, and 10 bases stayed unmatched. The CDR3 is made up of 15 amino acids. CDR3 nucleotides: TGTGCCAGCAGCCCCGAGACAGGGTTGGGCACTGAAGCTTTCTTT. Protein product: CASSPETGLGTEAFF. Complete variable domain (other parts from reference TRBV5-6 and TRBJ1-1): DAGVTQSPTHLIKTRGQQVTLRCSPKSGHDTVSWYQQALGQGPQFIFQYYEEEERQRGNFPDRFSGHQFPNYSSELNVNALLLGDSALYLCASSPETGLGTEAFFGQGTRLTVV.

This clonotype was seen many times. The chain carries TRBV20-1 and TRBJ1-4; 11 bases are a match to TRBD1. Germline V gene data show CDR1 as DFQATT and CDR2 as SNEGSKA (reference sequence). Losses at the gene ends were 3 bases for V and 4 bases for J; bases not matched to a gene: 4. CDR3 length: 15 amino acids. In DNA form, the CDR3 reads TGCAGTGCTAGTAGGGGGACAGGGGGTAATGAAAAACTGTTTTTT. Amino acid sequence: CSASRGTGGNEKLFF.

There are many counts of this clonotype. V and J are TRBV20-1 and TRBJ2-1; D may be TRBD1 or TRBD2 (6 bases each). Germline V gene sequence: CDR1 DFQATT, CDR2 SNEGSKA (reference sequence). V shed 3 bases and J shed 4 bases, with 13 bases lying between them. The length of the CDR3 is 14 residues. The CDR3 DNA is TGCAGTGCTAGCCCGCGCGGGACATACAATGAGCAGTTCTTC. Its translation is CSASPRGTYNEQFF.

This clonotype appeared many times. The chain couples TRBV29-1 to TRBJ2-2; the match to TRBD2 covers 10 bases. After removal of 5 bases from V and 8 bases from J, the junction contained 11 bases not matched to a gene. In germline, CDR1 is SQVTM, CDR2 ANQGSEA. This CDR3 region has 15 residues. The CDR3 is CSVKAVAGGPGELFF. The DNA of the CDR3 is TGCAGCGTTAAGGCGGTAGCGGGAGGTCCAGGGGAGCTGTTTTTT.

The table lists this clonotype with a few counts. Given a much more abundant clone one base away, this may be a read error. The chain couples TRBV29-1 to TRBJ2-1; the D gene is possibly TRBD1 (5 bases). The CDR3 is made up of 14 amino acids. The germline V and J ends were trimmed by 3 bases and 5 bases, with 14 bases remaining between them. In germline, CDR1 is SQVTM, CDR2 ANQGSEA. CDR3 in amino acids: CSVEGYEGDNEQFF. The CDR3 bases are TGCAGCGTTGAGGGGTATGAAGGGGACAATGAGCAGTTCTTC.

The sample holds many counts of this clonotype. Germline and junction disagree at one end, which may indicate a read error. J is TRBJ2-4 and V is TRBV20-1; D possibly corresponds to TRBD2 (6 bases). Germline loops: CDR1 DFQATT, CDR2 SNEGSKA (reference sequence). CDR3 length equals 11 residues. The CDR3 nucleotides read TGCAGTGCTAGGAACCGGGACTCTGAGCTCTTC. Protein sequence: CSARNRDSELF.

This clonotype was counted at least ten times. The J gene is TRBJ2-7, the V gene TRBV20-1, with a possible D match to TRBD2 (5 bases). From germline, CDR1 is DFQATT and CDR2 SNEGSKA (reference sequence). The CDR3 runs 13 residues. Trimming cost V 3 bases and J 2 bases, with 11 bases left between them. This CDR3 reads CSASTGETYEQYF. For the CDR3, the DNA is TGCAGTGCTAGTACTGGGGAGACCTACGAGCAGTACTTC.

This clonotype has only a few counts. The rearrangement joins TRBV7-9 to TRBJ2-7; D is undetermined. The germline V and J ends were trimmed by 2 bases and 6 bases, with 8 bases remaining between them. Germline assignment: CDR1 SEHNR and CDR2 FQNEAQ (reference sequence). CDR3 length: 12 residues. Here the CDR3 reads CASSLSLREQYF. The CDR3 bases are TGTGCCAGCAGCTTATCCCTTCGCGAGCAGTACTTC.

The sample holds many counts of this clonotype. This chain links TRBV5-1 with TRBJ2-5; D is perhaps TRBD2 (6 bases). The length of the CDR3 is 14 residues. Between the trimmed V and J ends, which lost 3 bases and 1 base, there was a span of 10 bases. From germline, CDR1 is SGHRS and CDR2 YFSETQ. CDR3 in amino acids: CASSSGGAQETQYF. The CDR3 coding sequence is TGCGCCAGCAGCTCCGGAGGGGCCCAAGAGACCCAGTACTTC.

This clonotype was counted at least ten times. V and J are TRBV20-1 and TRBJ1-2; the D gene is possibly TRBD1 (6 bases). Germline V CDR1 and CDR2: DFQATT, SNEGSKA (reference sequence). CDR3 length equals 14 residues. The ends were cut back, 3 bases at V and 8 bases at J, with 19 bases in the middle. The DNA for the CDR3 is TGCAGTGCTAGCATCTTGAGCAGGGGAACCGGCTACACCTTC. Translating it yields CSASILSRGTGYTF.

This clonotype was detected ten times or more. J is TRBJ1-6 and V is TRBV7-9; no clear D gene. The length of the CDR3 is 14 residues. Germline V lookup: CDR1 SEHNR, CDR2 FQNEAQ (reference sequence). V gave up 0 bases and J gave up 7 bases, with 7 bases separating them. The CDR3 DNA reads TGTGCCAGCAGCTTAGCCCAACCAAATTCACCCCTCCACTTT. Its translation: CASSLAQPNSPLHF.

This clonotype appeared many times. The chain uses TRBV29-1 and TRBJ2-3; 9 bases are a match to TRBD1. J gave up 4 bases and V 6 bases, and 8 bases lay outside the gene matches. This CDR3 is built from 14 residues. Germline-derived CDR1 and CDR2 are SQVTM and ANQGSEA. CDR3 sequence reads: CSVGDRDWPDTQYF. The CDR3 coding sequence is TGCAGCGTGGGGGACAGGGATTGGCCAGATACGCAGTATTTT.

This clonotype was seen a handful of times. This may stem from a read error, because a much larger clone lies one nucleotide away. CDR3 amino acids: CSAWIGGETRYF. In nucleotides, the CDR3 is TGCAGTGCTTGGATTGGGGGCGAGACCCGGTACTTC. The chain joins TRBV20-1 to TRBJ2-5; tentatively, D is TRBD1 (6 bases). The CDR3 has 12 residues. Germline V gene data show CDR1 as DFQATT and CDR2 as SNEGSKA (reference sequence).

At least ten counts were recorded for this clonotype. The chain employs TRBV11-2 and TRBJ2-7, with TRBD1 identical over 7 bases. The V gene's germline CDR1 is SGHAT and CDR2 FQNNGV. This CDR3 contains 13 residues. The J segment lost 6 bases and the V segment lost 4 bases, leaving 6 bases of the junction unmatched. CDR3 residues: CASSSGGPREQYF. Here the CDR3 DNA reads TGTGCCAGCAGCTCAGGGGGACCTCGCGAGCAGTACTTC.

This clonotype was picked up many times. The chain carries TRBV5-1 and TRBJ2-7; maybe TRBD1 (5 bases). CDR1 and CDR2 (germline): SGHRS, YFSETQ. Between the trimmed V and J ends, which lost 1 base and 7 bases, there was a span of 9 bases. The CDR3 sequence is 12 residues long. CDR3 nucleotide sequence: TGCGCCAGCAGCTTGTTAAAGGGGGAGCAGTACTTC. Protein: CASSLLKGEQYF.

This clonotype was seen at least ten times. V is TRBV27 and J is TRBJ2-5; 8 bases line up with TRBD2. V was clipped by 6 bases and J by 4 bases; unmatched bases: 4. CDR1 MNHEY and CDR2 SMNVEV come from the germline V gene (reference sequence). This CDR3 spans 13 amino acids. In DNA, the CDR3 is TGTGCCAGCAGGCAAAGCGGGAGAGAGACCCAGTACTTC. Protein sequence: CASRQSGRETQYF.